This T cell receptor (beta chain) stems from a study of T cells in localized non-small cell lung cancer. Sequencing used immunoSEQ multiplex PCR; TCRdb keeps in-frame clones, though not all of them. The sample includes fewer than 40,000 clones, around 86% of them seen just once. For this clone: The antigen remains unidentified.

The CDR3 is made up of 14 amino acids. V was clipped by 5 bases and J by 7 bases; unmatched bases: 7. Germline-derived CDR1 and CDR2 are SGHTA and FQGNSA. Overall study findings and caveats: Uninvolved adjacent lung showed higher T cell clonality than tumor. Adjacent lung tissue had a median about 50 of the top 100 clones found in the tumor. Analysis by sequencing included only one tumor region, so heterogeneity remains possible. A denser population of T cells in blood accompanied longer overall survival.

The source of this sequence is a male donor older than 55 with stage III lung adenocarcinoma. The source was peripheral blood, collected before any cancer treatment. The chain has TRBV7-2 and TRBJ1-4, with 7 bases matching TRBD1. The CDR3 here is CASSKGTVTEKLFF. In DNA form, the CDR3 reads TGTGCCAGCAGCAAGGGGACAGTTACTGAAAAACTGTTTTTT. Full variable domain (outside the CDR3, taken from reference TRBV7-2 and TRBJ1-4): GAGVSQSPSNKVTEKGKDVELRCDPISGHTALYWYRQSLGQGLEFLIYFQGNSAPDKSGLPSDRFSAERTGGSVSTLTIQRTQQEDSAVYLCASSKGTVTEKLFFGSGTQLSVL.